There are a few counts of the clone carrying this T cell receptor (beta chain). What it binds is unknown. The data were obtained in a study of T cell repertoires in cytomegalovirus infection. About the research overall: Matching HLA type and CMV infection were both indicated by public TCR beta signatures. Study-wide findings and caveats: Clonotypes of TCR beta that were HLA-C-restricted and CMV-specific dominated the ex vivo response.

TCRdb reprocessed the reads with MiXCR, giving one entry per CDR3 protein. The sample carries fewer than 350,000 distinct CDR3 sequences, 25% to 30% recorded once. CDR3 size: 16 residues. The V and J ends lost 2 bases and 8 bases, in that order; junction bases with no gene match: 13. Germline lookup yields CDR1 SGHTA and CDR2 FQGNSA. The clonotype comes from a human donor in good health (CMV status not recorded). Some clones in this sample may be carry-over from other donors' samples. Sequencing used cultured PBMCs, obtained from culture after CMV antigen stimulation. This rearrangement joins TRBV7-2 to TRBJ2-3; 7 bases line up with TRBD1. The CDR3 sequence is CASSLSGQVARGTQYF. CDR3 nucleotide sequence: TGTGCCAGCAGCTTATCTGGACAGGTCGCCCGAGGTACGCAGTATTTT.